Listed below are T cell receptor beta chains from one sample, sequenced in a study of T-cell reconstitution after alpha-beta-depleted transplantation in children. Using its own MiXCR run on the PCR reads, TCRdb lists one record per CDR3 protein. Of hundreds of thousands of distinct CDR3 sequences listed, approximately 13% are singletons. The sample consisted of PBMCs, mostly from graft donor cells, taken 360 days after TCRalphabeta/CD19-depleted stem cell transplant. These receptors were collected from a male patient between 5 and 17 years old who had a stem cell transplant for acute myeloid leukemia, so the T cells may come from the graft donor. CDR3s include the opening cysteine and the closing phenylalanine or tryptophan. Fields, in order: D gene, clone size, V gene, J gene, CDR3 DNA, CDR3 protein. The D gene is left open where the match is weak. Only part of the rows carry a size: once, few, many, or a class if the clone is expanded.

d_gene: TRBD2
abundance: .
v_gene: TRBV7-7
j_gene: TRBJ2-1
CDR3nt: TGTGCTAGCAGGCAGACTAGCGGGAACTACAATGAGCAGTTCTTC
CDR3aa: CASRQTSGNYNEQFF

d_gene: .
abundance: few
v_gene: TRBV11-2
j_gene: TRBJ2-1
CDR3nt: TGTGCCAGCAGCCCCACGCTAGCGAATGAGCAGTTCTTC
CDR3aa: CASSPTLANEQFF

d_gene: .
abundance: .
v_gene: TRBV21-1
j_gene: TRBJ1-3
CDR3nt: TGTGCCAGCAGCAACTCAGCGGTAACCCGGGACAGGGCCTCTGGAAACACCATATATTTT
CDR3aa: CASSNSAVTRDRASGNTIYF

d_gene: .
abundance: few
v_gene: TRBV28
j_gene: TRBJ2-7
CDR3nt: TGTGCCAGCAGTGCCGACAAGTACGAGCAGTACTTC
CDR3aa: CASSADKYEQYF

d_gene: TRBD1
abundance: .
v_gene: TRBV12-3/TRBV12-4
j_gene: TRBJ2-7
CDR3nt: TGTGCCAGCAGTTTCGGGGACAGGGGAAGGTACGAGCAGTACTTC
CDR3aa: CASSFGDRGRYEQYF

d_gene: TRBD2
abundance: .
v_gene: TRBV20-1
j_gene: TRBJ2-7
CDR3nt: TGCAGTGCTACCGCCTGGACTAGCGGACTCTACGAGCAGTACTTC
CDR3aa: CSATAWTSGLYEQYF

d_gene: TRBD2
abundance: .
v_gene: TRBV4-2
j_gene: TRBJ2-2
CDR3nt: TGTGCCAGCAGCCAAGACCCCACTAGCGCGAGGACCGGGGAGCTGTTTTTT
CDR3aa: CASSQDPTSARTGELFF

d_gene: .
abundance: .
v_gene: TRBV11-3
j_gene: TRBJ2-3
CDR3nt: TGTGCCAGCAGCTTAGATGGGGGGAGCCCAGATACGCAGTATTTT
CDR3aa: CASSLDGGSPDTQYF

d_gene: .
abundance: few
v_gene: TRBV4-3
j_gene: TRBJ2-7
CDR3nt: TGCGCCAGCAGCCAAGTTCCAGGAGCAACCTACGAGCAGTACTTC
CDR3aa: CASSQVPGATYEQYF

d_gene: .
abundance: few
v_gene: TRBV19
j_gene: TRBJ2-2
CDR3nt: TGTGCCAGTAGTATAGATCAAGGCGGGCCCGGGGAGCTGTTTTTT
CDR3aa: CASSIDQGGPGELFF

d_gene: .
abundance: few
v_gene: TRBV11-2
j_gene: TRBJ2-5
CDR3nt: TGTGCCAGCAGCTTAGGGGCGCGGGGGCGAGAGACCCAGTACTTC
CDR3aa: CASSLGARGRETQYF

d_gene: TRBD1
abundance: .
v_gene: TRBV11-2
j_gene: TRBJ2-1
CDR3nt: TGTGCCAGCAGCTTAGGTGGGACAGGGATCCCTATTTACAATGAGCAGTTCTTC
CDR3aa: CASSLGGTGIPIYNEQFF

d_gene: .
abundance: .
v_gene: TRBV20-1
j_gene: TRBJ2-1
CDR3nt: TGCAGTGCCAACCCCGCTACCAGCAGGGTGGTCTACAATGAGCAGTTCTTC
CDR3aa: CSANPATSRVVYNEQFF

d_gene: .
abundance: .
v_gene: TRBV6-2/TRBV6-3
j_gene: TRBJ2-1
CDR3nt: TGTGCCAGCGTACAAGCCTTCGGGGTGGCCTACAATGAGCAGTTCTTC
CDR3aa: CASVQAFGVAYNEQFF

d_gene: TRBD2
abundance: .
v_gene: TRBV9
j_gene: TRBJ2-1
CDR3nt: TGTGCCAGCAGCGTAGTAGGCAGGCCGGGACTAGCAGGCGATGAGCAGTTCTTC
CDR3aa: CASSVVGRPGLAGDEQFF

d_gene: .
abundance: few
v_gene: TRBV3-1
j_gene: TRBJ2-1
CDR3nt: TGTGCCACCTCCCAAGAAATCACGGGGCCCCTCTGGATAGGGCAGTTCTTC
CDR3aa: CATSQEITGPLWIGQFF

d_gene: .
abundance: few
v_gene: TRBV20-1
j_gene: TRBJ1-6
CDR3nt: TGCAGCCCAGGGGATTCACCCCTCCACTTT
CDR3aa: CSPGDSPLHF

d_gene: TRBD2
abundance: many
v_gene: TRBV12-3/TRBV12-4
j_gene: TRBJ2-5
CDR3nt: TGTGCCAGCAGGCATGGGGGAGGGCGCGGTATGGAGACCCAGTACTTC
CDR3aa: CASRHGGGRGMETQYF

d_gene: .
abundance: .
v_gene: TRBV28
j_gene: TRBJ2-7
CDR3nt: TGTGCCAGCAGTGGGGACGAAGCCGCTCCCGACGAGCAGTACTTC
CDR3aa: CASSGDEAAPDEQYF

d_gene: TRBD1
abundance: few
v_gene: TRBV18
j_gene: TRBJ1-2
CDR3nt: TGTGCCAGCTCAGCCCCGCGCCAGACAGGGCTTGGTGGCTACACCTTC
CDR3aa: CASSAPRQTGLGGYTF

d_gene: TRBD1
abundance: many
v_gene: TRBV5-1
j_gene: TRBJ2-3
CDR3nt: TGCGCCAGCAGCTCTGGACAGGGTTCAGATACGCAGTATTTT
CDR3aa: CASSSGQGSDTQYF

d_gene: .
abundance: .
v_gene: TRBV12-3/TRBV12-4
j_gene: TRBJ2-7
CDR3nt: TGTGCCAGCAGTAACTATCGTAACGAGCAGTACTTC
CDR3aa: CASSNYRNEQYF

d_gene: TRBD2
abundance: few
v_gene: TRBV7-8
j_gene: TRBJ2-1
CDR3nt: TGTGCCAGCAGCCTTAGCGGGAGTTTCGGCAATGAGCAGTTCTTC
CDR3aa: CASSLSGSFGNEQFF

d_gene: .
abundance: .
v_gene: TRBV7-2
j_gene: TRBJ2-7
CDR3nt: TGTGCCAGCAGCCCCCGGGGCGGGCGTTCCTACGAGCAGTACTTC
CDR3aa: CASSPRGGRSYEQYF

d_gene: .
abundance: .
v_gene: TRBV28
j_gene: TRBJ1-2
CDR3nt: TGTGCCAGCAGTTCAGGAGGGCCCGACTATGGCTACACCTTC
CDR3aa: CASSSGGPDYGYTF

d_gene: TRBD2
abundance: few
v_gene: TRBV10-3
j_gene: TRBJ2-5
CDR3nt: TGTGCCTCGGGGGGGACCCCAGAGGAAGAGACCCAGTACTTC
CDR3aa: CASGGTPEEETQYF

d_gene: .
abundance: .
v_gene: TRBV30
j_gene: TRBJ2-7
CDR3nt: TGTGCCTGGAGTGTACAGGTTTACGAGCAGTACTTC
CDR3aa: CAWSVQVYEQYF

d_gene: TRBD1
abundance: .
v_gene: TRBV20-1
j_gene: TRBJ1-1
CDR3nt: TGCAGTGCTAGAGATAGTAGAGCGACAGGGATGAACACTGAAGCTTTCTTT
CDR3aa: CSARDSRATGMNTEAFF

d_gene: .
abundance: .
v_gene: TRBV5-6
j_gene: TRBJ2-1
CDR3nt: TGTGCCAGCAGCGCAACCGGAGGGGGCCGGGAGTTCTTC
CDR3aa: CASSATGGGREFF

d_gene: .
abundance: many
v_gene: TRBV12-3/TRBV12-4
j_gene: TRBJ2-3
CDR3nt: TGTGCCAGCAGTGCCCCCTCCTCGGATACGCAGTATTTT
CDR3aa: CASSAPSSDTQYF

d_gene: TRBD2
abundance: few
v_gene: TRBV20-1
j_gene: TRBJ2-1
CDR3nt: TGCAGTGCCAGACTAGCGGGAGACAATGAGCAGTTCTTC
CDR3aa: CSARLAGDNEQFF

d_gene: TRBD2
abundance: once
v_gene: TRBV14
j_gene: TRBJ2-3
CDR3nt: TGTGCCAGCAGCCCCTGGACTAGCGGGAGTAGTACGCAGTATTTT
CDR3aa: CASSPWTSGSSTQYF

d_gene: TRBD2
abundance: few
v_gene: TRBV12-3/TRBV12-4
j_gene: TRBJ2-7
CDR3nt: TGTGCCAGCAAAAACCCGGGAGGCACCTACGAGCAGTACTTC
CDR3aa: CASKNPGGTYEQYF

d_gene: .
abundance: few
v_gene: TRBV9
j_gene: TRBJ2-1
CDR3nt: TGTGCCAGCAGCGTAGCCCCGACAGGGGGACTAGCAAACGGCAATGAGCAGTTCTTC
CDR3aa: CASSVAPTGGLANGNEQFF

d_gene: .
abundance: .
v_gene: TRBV28
j_gene: TRBJ2-7
CDR3nt: TGTGCCAGCAGTTTGGTGGAGCAGTACTTC
CDR3aa: CASSLVEQYF

d_gene: .
abundance: .
v_gene: TRBV29-1
j_gene: TRBJ1-2
CDR3nt: TGCAGCGTTAGACAGGCAGAGGGAGACTATGGCTACACCTTC
CDR3aa: CSVRQAEGDYGYTF

d_gene: TRBD2
abundance: .
v_gene: TRBV14
j_gene: TRBJ2-7
CDR3nt: TGTGCCAGCAGCCAAGGACTAGCGGGAGGGTGGGGGACCTACGAGCAGTACTTC
CDR3aa: CASSQGLAGGWGTYEQYF

d_gene: TRBD2
abundance: .
v_gene: TRBV9
j_gene: TRBJ2-2
CDR3nt: TGTGCCAGCAGCCCATGGACTAGCCGGAACACCGGGGAGCTGTTTTTT
CDR3aa: CASSPWTSRNTGELFF

d_gene: .
abundance: .
v_gene: TRBV29-1
j_gene: TRBJ2-7
CDR3nt: TGCAGCGTTGCGGCGGCGGCGGGTGGCCGACTAAACTACGAGCAGTACTTC
CDR3aa: CSVAAAAGGRLNYEQYF

d_gene: TRBD1
abundance: few
v_gene: TRBV19
j_gene: TRBJ2-1
CDR3nt: TGTGCCAGTTTAGTATCAGGGGGCACCTACAATGAGCAGTTCTTC
CDR3aa: CASLVSGGTYNEQFF

d_gene: .
abundance: .
v_gene: TRBV15
j_gene: TRBJ1-5
CDR3nt: TGTGCCACCAGCAGGGAGGGAGGGCAGAGCAATCAGCCCCAGCATTTT
CDR3aa: CATSREGGQSNQPQHF

d_gene: TRBD1
abundance: .
v_gene: TRBV7-8
j_gene: TRBJ2-3
CDR3nt: TGTGCCAGCAGCTCAGGACAGGGGATCCGTACTAGCACAGATACGCAGTATTTT
CDR3aa: CASSSGQGIRTSTDTQYF

d_gene: TRBD1
abundance: .
v_gene: TRBV12-3/TRBV12-4
j_gene: TRBJ2-5
CDR3nt: TGTGCCAGCAGTTTCCCGGGACAGGGGCAAGAGACCCAGTACTTC
CDR3aa: CASSFPGQGQETQYF

d_gene: .
abundance: many
v_gene: TRBV29-1
j_gene: TRBJ2-5
CDR3nt: TGCAGCGCCCCTCCGACCTCCGCGGTAGAGACCCAGTACTTC
CDR3aa: CSAPPTSAVETQYF

d_gene: TRBD2
abundance: few
v_gene: TRBV7-3
j_gene: TRBJ2-4
CDR3nt: TGTGCCAGCAGCTTAACCCAGGGGACTAGCGGGACCGACATTCAGTACTTC
CDR3aa: CASSLTQGTSGTDIQYF

d_gene: .
abundance: few
v_gene: TRBV23-1
j_gene: TRBJ2-1
CDR3nt: TGCGCCAGCAGTCCTAGAGCGCCCATCAATGAGCAGTTCTTC
CDR3aa: CASSPRAPINEQFF

d_gene: TRBD2
abundance: .
v_gene: TRBV20-1
j_gene: TRBJ2-2
CDR3nt: TGCAGTACTAGCGGGAGGGTTACCGGGGAGCTGTTTTTT
CDR3aa: CSTSGRVTGELFF

d_gene: .
abundance: .
v_gene: TRBV7-9
j_gene: TRBJ1-4
CDR3nt: TGTGCCAGCTCCCATGGGGGCGCGAATGAAAAACTGTTTTTT
CDR3aa: CASSHGGANEKLFF

d_gene: .
abundance: .
v_gene: TRBV15
j_gene: TRBJ2-7
CDR3nt: TGTGCCACCAGCAGAGGGGACTTACCCGAGCAGCAGTACTTC
CDR3aa: CATSRGDLPEQQYF

d_gene: TRBD2
abundance: few
v_gene: TRBV3-1
j_gene: TRBJ2-4
CDR3nt: TGTGCCAGCAGCCAAGAATCGGGGGGTATACAAAACATTCAGTACTTC
CDR3aa: CASSQESGGIQNIQYF

d_gene: .
abundance: .
v_gene: TRBV7-3
j_gene: TRBJ2-3
CDR3nt: TGTGCCAGCAGCTTCACCCCCCCAGATACGCAGTATTTT
CDR3aa: CASSFTPPDTQYF

d_gene: .
abundance: few
v_gene: TRBV12-3/TRBV12-4
j_gene: TRBJ2-2
CDR3nt: TGTGCCAGCAGTTTAACGGGCCCCGGGGAGCTGTTTTTT
CDR3aa: CASSLTGPGELFF

d_gene: .
abundance: .
v_gene: TRBV4-2
j_gene: TRBJ2-5
CDR3nt: TGTGCCAGCAGCCAAGCCCCACTCGAGACCCAGTACTTC
CDR3aa: CASSQAPLETQYF

d_gene: .
abundance: .
v_gene: TRBV4-2
j_gene: TRBJ2-5
CDR3nt: TGTGCCAGCAGCCAAGACCCGAATAGAGTGATGGCAGCCGCGGCCCAGTACTTC
CDR3aa: CASSQDPNRVMAAAAQYF